These T cell receptor beta chains were read from a single sample in a study of T-cell reconstitution after alpha-beta-depleted transplantation in children. One entry per CDR3 protein, called by TCRdb with MiXCR from the PCR reads. The sample yields 200,000 to 250,000 distinct CDR3 sequences, 12% seen once. The starting material was PBMCs from the stem cell graft donor, obtained from the stem cell graft. The receptors derive from a human donor who donated a stem cell graft to a child with acute lymphoblastic leukemia. Each CDR3 is given with its conserved first and last residue. D genes are given only for firm matches. Size is omitted from some rows. Given values are once, few, many or a class for expanded clones.

d_gene,j_gene,abundance,v_gene,len,CDR3nt,CDR3aa
.,TRBJ1-1,once,TRBV5-4,12,TGTGCCAGCAGCTCGGGGGCAGAACAAGCTTTCTTT,CASSSGAEQAFF
TRBD2,TRBJ2-1,many,TRBV15,17,TGTGCCACCAGCAGCCCCATTACTAGCGGGAGGCGGTATGAGCAGTTCTTC,CATSSPITSGRRYEQFF
.,TRBJ1-2,many,TRBV29-1,15,TGCAGCGTGCCCCCCGAGACTGTGGAACTCTATGGCTACACCTTC,CSVPPETVELYGYTF
TRBD1,TRBJ1-4,many,TRBV20-1,15,TGCAGTGCTAGAGGGGGGACAGGGGGTTGGGAAAAACTGTTTTTT,CSARGGTGGWEKLFF
TRBD2,TRBJ2-1,.,TRBV27,15,TGTGCCAGCAGTCACCCGGGACTAGCGGGAGATGAGCAGTTCTTC,CASSHPGLAGDEQFF
.,TRBJ2-4,few,TRBV7-2,17,TGTGCCAGCAGGCAAACAACAGGGTTTCTAGCCAAAAACATTCAGTACTTC,CASRQTTGFLAKNIQYF
.,TRBJ2-1,many,TRBV30,13,TGTGCCTGGAGGGGAGGCTTTTACAATGAGCAGTTCTTC,CAWRGGFYNEQFF
.,TRBJ1-2,few,TRBV9,15,TGTGCCAGCAGCGTAGAACCCATGGCCGGCGCCGGCTACACCTTC,CASSVEPMAGAGYTF
.,TRBJ1-2,few,TRBV27,16,TGTGCCAGCTCACAACGGGGACAAAGGGGGGGTTATGGCTACACCTTC,CASSQRGQRGGYGYTF
TRBD1,TRBJ2-1,many,TRBV29-1,14,TGCAGCGTAACTGACAGGGGATCCTACAATGAGCAGTTCTTC,CSVTDRGSYNEQFF
.,TRBJ2-1,many,TRBV7-2,15,TGTGCCAGCAGCTCCGGGACCCACTCCTACAATGAGCAGTTCTTC,CASSSGTHSYNEQFF
TRBD1,TRBJ2-1,many,TRBV7-2,15,TGTGCCAGCAGCTTGGGACAGGGGCTATACAATGAGCAGTTCTTC,CASSLGQGLYNEQFF
TRBD2,TRBJ2-5,many,TRBV15,15,TGTGCCACCAGCAGAGTAGCGGGGCCGCAAGAGACCCAGTACTTC,CATSRVAGPQETQYF
.,TRBJ1-1,many,TRBV29-1,15,TGCAGCGTTCCGGAGCCGGGACACCTGAACACTGAAGCTTTCTTT,CSVPEPGHLNTEAFF
.,TRBJ2-3,.,TRBV6-1,13,TGTACCAGCAGGACCCCTAGCACAGATACGCAGTATTTT,CTSRTPSTDTQYF
TRBD2,TRBJ2-1,many,TRBV6-5,14,TGTGCCAGCAGTATCCGGGAGGTCTACAATGAGCAGTTCTTC,CASSIREVYNEQFF
.,TRBJ2-7,many,TRBV20-1,11,TGCAGTGCTAGAAGGTCCTACGAGCAGTACTTC,CSARRSYEQYF
.,TRBJ2-2,many,TRBV12-3/TRBV12-4,13,TGTGCCAGCAGTTTAAACCCGACAGGGGAGCTGTTTTTT,CASSLNPTGELFF
TRBD2,TRBJ2-6,many,TRBV6-1,17,TGTGCCAGCAGTCGACTAGCGGGGGGGCCTGGGGCCAACGTCCTGACTTTC,CASSRLAGGPGANVLTF
TRBD1,TRBJ2-1,many,TRBV5-1,15,TGCGCCAGCAGCTTGGAAGGACAGGGGAGGAATGAGCAGTTCTTC,CASSLEGQGRNEQFF
TRBD2,TRBJ2-1,few,TRBV13,15,TGTGCCAGCAGCTTCAGTCTAGCGGGTTACAATGAGCAGTTCTTC,CASSFSLAGYNEQFF
.,TRBJ1-2,.,TRBV18,13,TGTGCCAGCTCACCAGGGCTTGACTATGGCTACACCTTC,CASSPGLDYGYTF
TRBD2,TRBJ2-1,many,TRBV24-1,16,TGTGCCACCAGTGGCACTGGGACTAGCGGTAGGGGTGAGCAGTTCTTC,CATSGTGTSGRGEQFF
.,TRBJ1-2,many,TRBV11-1,18,TGTGCCAGCAGCGTTACCCCCTCCGGGCCTTCGCTGGGCTATGGCTACACCTTC,CASSVTPSGPSLGYGYTF
.,TRBJ1-5,.,TRBV3-1,13,TGTGCCAGCAGCCACTTGGACAGTCAGCCCCAGCATTTT,CASSHLDSQPQHF
TRBD1,TRBJ1-1,many,TRBV6-5,15,TGTGCCAGCAGTTCCCACCCGGGACAGGGAACTGAAGCTTTCTTT,CASSSHPGQGTEAFF
.,TRBJ1-2,few,TRBV29-1,12,TGCAGCGTTGAAGAGAAACCAGGGGGCTACACCTTC,CSVEEKPGGYTF
.,TRBJ1-1,many,TRBV18,15,TGTGCCAGCTCACCCAGGACACGAGTTGACACTGAAGCTTTCTTT,CASSPRTRVDTEAFF
TRBD1,TRBJ1-2,few,TRBV20-1,14,TGCAGTGCTGGGACAGGCGGCCGGGACTATGGCTACACCTTC,CSAGTGGRDYGYTF
.,TRBJ2-7,once,TRBV5-6,11,TGTGCCAGCAGCTTGGGAAGGCGGCAGTACTTC,CASSLGRRQYF
.,TRBJ1-6,many,TRBV4-1,13,TGCGCCAGCAGCCAAACTGGGAATTCACCCCTCCACTTT,CASSQTGNSPLHF
.,TRBJ1-1,many,TRBV6-2/TRBV6-3,12,TGTGCCAGCAGTTACTCTTCGGGTGAAGCTTTCTTT,CASSYSSGEAFF
.,TRBJ1-1,many,TRBV5-6,12,TGTGCCAGCAGCTCTCGGACAGATGAAGCTTTCTTT,CASSSRTDEAFF
.,TRBJ2-1,many,TRBV4-3,15,TGCGCCAGCAGCCAAGGGCCCAACCCTGGGAATGAGCAGTTCTTC,CASSQGPNPGNEQFF
TRBD2,TRBJ2-5,many,TRBV5-8,16,TGTGCCAGCAGCTTGGGACTAGCGGGGTCGCAAGAGACCCAGTACTTC,CASSLGLAGSQETQYF
.,TRBJ2-2,many,TRBV28,14,TGTGCCTCTACGGTCCAGGAGAACACCGGGGAGCTGTTTTTT,CASTVQENTGELFF